What follows are 10 T cell receptor beta chains derived from one specimen sequenced in a study of T cells in Graves' hyperthyroidism and ophthalmopathy. Using RNA transcripts as the source, TCR beta CDR3 regions were amplified. A first-round RT-PCR of the TCR CDR3 used the HTBI primer set. TCRdb itself ran the multiplex PCR reads through MiXCR, one entry per CDR3 protein. The table shows over 300,000 distinct CDR3 sequences, with roughly 15% occurring only once. The specimen sequenced was blood. The source of these receptors is a woman in her forties with Graves' ophthalmopathy.

The chain carries TRBV27 and TRBJ2-5; D not resolved. Trimming cost V 1 base and J 1 base, with 4 bases left between them. The germline CDR1 and CDR2 sequences are MNHEY and SMNVEV (reference sequence). The CDR3 covers 13 residues. In DNA, the CDR3 is TGTGCCAGCAGTTTATATTTCCAAGAGACCCAGTACTTC. It codes for CASSLYFQETQYF.

V usage is TRBV20-1 and J usage is TRBJ1-5, with TRBD1 as a possible D gene (6 bases). The CDR3 sequence is 14 residues long. V lost 6 bases, J lost 0 bases, and 12 bases lay in between. Germline CDR1 reads DFQATT; CDR2 reads SNEGSKA (reference sequence). The CDR3 here is CSASDRYSNQPQHF. In DNA, the CDR3 is TGCAGTGCCTCAGACAGGTATAGCAATCAGCCCCAGCATTTT.

This clonotype was detected many times. In DNA form, the CDR3 reads TGTGCCACCAGTGAGGACAGATATCAGCCCCAGCATTTT. This gives the protein CATSEDRYQPQHF. The chain employs TRBV24-1 and TRBJ1-5; D is perhaps TRBD1 (6 bases). CDR1 KGHDR and CDR2 SFDVKD come from the germline V gene. The CDR3 runs to 13 residues. V was shortened by 4 bases and J by 5 bases, with 8 bases between the two germline ends.

This clonotype was observed at least ten times. The rearrangement joins TRBV10-3 to TRBJ2-7; TRBD1 agrees at 9 bases. The germline gives CDR1 ENHRY, CDR2 SYGVKD. This CDR3 is 14 amino acids long. V lost 4 bases to trimming and J lost 6 bases; unmatched junction nucleotides: 7. In nucleotides, the CDR3 is TGTGCCATCAGTGGCACGGGACAGGGTGGCGAGCAGTACTTC. This translates into CAISGTGQGGEQYF.

This clonotype was counted many times. V usage is TRBV20-1 and J usage is TRBJ2-3; the D gene is possibly TRBD1 (5 bases). Germline CDR1 and CDR2: DFQATT and SNEGSKA (reference sequence). The CDR3 consists of 16 residues. Trimming removed 0 bases at V and 1 base at J, with 14 bases between. CDR3 region: CSARDPKSRGTDTQYF. The CDR3 nucleotides are TGCAGTGCTAGAGATCCTAAGTCCAGGGGCACAGATACGCAGTATTTT.

This clonotype was seen a handful of times. The gene calls are TRBV24-1 and TRBJ2-5, with D maybe TRBD1 (5 bases). CDR1 is KGHDR, CDR2 SFDVKD, per germline. Trimming shortened V by 4 bases and J by 5 bases, and 10 bases separated the two germline ends. This CDR3 has 13 residues. The CDR3: CATSERGLETQYF. In DNA, the CDR3 is TGTGCCACCAGTGAAAGGGGCCTGGAGACCCAGTACTTC.

This clonotype was counted only a few times. This chain links TRBV11-1 with TRBJ2-7, with D uncertain. V was clipped by 4 bases and J by 0 bases, with 16 bases between them. The CDR3 length is 16 residues. Germline V gene lookup returns CDR1 SGHAT and CDR2 FQDESV (reference sequence). CDR3 nucleotide sequence: TGTGCCAGCAGCTCACTACCTGGACCGGGCTCCTACGAGCAGTACTTC. It codes for CASSSLPGPGSYEQYF.

This clonotype was recorded many times. This rearrangement joins TRBV20-1 to TRBJ2-3; no reliable D call. V shed 6 bases and J shed 6 bases, with 10 bases lying between them. From germline, CDR1 is DFQATT and CDR2 SNEGSKA (reference sequence). There are 11 residues in the CDR3. CDR3 in amino acids: CSAQLGDTQYF. The CDR3 DNA reads TGCAGTGCCCAGTTAGGGGATACGCAGTATTTT.

CDR3 nucleotide sequence: TGCAGTGCTAGAGGGGGGGACTCTGGGGCCAACGTCCTGACTTTC. Amino acid sequence: CSARGGDSGANVLTF. This rearrangement joins TRBV20-1 to TRBJ2-6; possibly TRBD2 for D (6 bases). V lost 1 base and J 0 bases, leaving 7 bases between the germline ends. CDR3 size: 15 residues. Germline V gene lookup returns CDR1 DFQATT and CDR2 SNEGSKA (reference sequence).

This clonotype was seen many times. The rearrangement joins TRBV12-3 or TRBV12-4 to TRBJ2-1; 8 positions agree with TRBD1. The ends lost 8 bases at V and 8 bases at J; junction bases unmatched: 5. The CDR3 length is 12 residues. In DNA form, the CDR3 reads TGTGCCAGCGAGGACAGGGCCCATGAGCAGTTCTTC. Protein product: CASEDRAHEQFF.